This T cell receptor (beta chain) was sequenced in a study of blood T cell repertoires in COVID-19. Turning to the study itself: COVID-19 samples, acute and convalescent, were from the United States, Italy and Spain.

Germline CDR1 and CDR2: LNHDA and SQIVND (reference sequence). The CDR3 length is 14 residues. The J segment lost 5 bases and the V segment lost 2 bases, leaving 3 bases of the junction unmatched. TCRdb's copy holds only in-frame clones and misses some; the assay was immunoSEQ multiplex PCR. The table has 250,000 to 350,000 clones, around 85% seen once. The source of this sequence is a woman aged 25 to 45 who had recovered from COVID-19. The chain combines TRBV19 with TRBJ2-3, with 8 bases matching TRBD2. The sequenced sample consisted of peripheral blood. The CDR3 is CASSIPGGEDTQYF. CDR3 coding DNA: TGTGCCAGTAGTATACCGGGGGGGGAAGATACGCAGTATTTT. The variable domain in full, completed from reference TRBV19 and TRBJ2-3, reads DGGITQSPKYLFRKEGQNVTLSCEQNLNHDAMYWYRQDPGQGLRLIYYSQIVNDFQKGDIAEGYSVSREKKESFPLTVTSAQKNPTAFYLCASSIPGGEDTQYFGPGTRLTVL.